The 2 T cell receptor beta chains in this list originate from one sample, sequenced in a study of blood T cells in healthy people across ages. A second PCR, run for about 7 to 11 cycles, used a sample-barcoded 5' primer plus a J-beta primer mix. TCRdb passed the 5' RACE reads through MiXCR, listing each CDR3 protein once. Of some 850,000 distinct CDR3 sequences listed, around a quarter were seen once; the top ten hold 3%. The same specimen was also included in a second study, on T cells of mothers and their children.

Sequenced input: blood. These TCRs come from a boy between 5 and 17 years old in good health.

The chain recombines TRBV29-1 with TRBJ2-5, with TRBD1 matching over 8 bases. TRBJ2-7 explains the end of the DNA better; the J call may be wrong. This CDR3 comprises 15 residues. The V gene's germline CDR1 is SQVTM and CDR2 ANQGSEA. DNA for the CDR3: TGCAGCGTTGAACTGCGAGAGACAGGGGCTTACGAGCAGTACTTC. Translated, it gives CSVELRETGAYEQYF.

The chain carries TRBV27 and TRBJ2-6; D uncertain. The CDR3 consists of 16 residues. The V and J ends lost 5 bases and 0 bases respectively, with 11 bases between them. CDR1 and CDR2 (germline): MNHEY, SMNVEV (reference sequence). Written as DNA, the CDR3 is TGTGCCAGCAGTGGTTTGCTTACCTCTGGGGCCAACGTCCTGACTTTC. Translating it yields CASSGLLTSGANVLTF.